This passage covers 12 T cell receptor beta chains from one sample sequenced in a study of blood T cell repertoires in COVID-19. TCRdb keeps only in-frame clones here, not all; method: immunoSEQ multiplex PCR. The table records 180,000 or so clones, roughly four fifths of them present only once. The sample was PBMCs or T cells enriched from blood (not recorded which). The source is a man aged 50-60 years who had recovered from COVID-19.

The rearrangement joins TRBV12-5 to TRBJ2-3, with 12 nucleotides matching TRBD2. Germline assignment: CDR1 LGHNT and CDR2 FRNRAP. V was clipped by 6 bases and J by 5 bases; unmatched bases: 12. The CDR3 has 17 residues. CDR3 amino acids: CASGSSGTSGYGDTQYF. The DNA of the CDR3 is TGTGCTAGTGGATCCTCCGGGACTAGCGGGTATGGAGATACGCAGTATTTT.

V and J are TRBV10-1 and TRBJ2-2; TRBD2 aligns across 8 bases. Germline CDR1 is WNHNN and CDR2 is SYGVQD (reference sequence). Trimming at V came to 2 bases and at J to 1 base, leaving 6 bases not matched to a gene. CDR3 length equals 17 residues. The CDR3 sequence: CASSEKLTSGNTGELFF. The CDR3 DNA follows: TGCGCCAGCAGTGAGAAGCTAACTAGCGGGAACACCGGGGAGCTGTTTTTT.

The chain's CDR3 is CASSHGGQGADGYTF. In DNA form, the CDR3 reads TGCGCCAGCAGTCATGGGGGACAGGGGGCTGATGGCTACACCTTC. This chain connects TRBV23-1 to TRBJ1-2; 12 nucleotides match TRBD1. TRBV23-1 is noted as an ORF with a role that remains uncertain. The CDR3 runs to 15 residues. V shed 3 bases, J shed 6 bases, and the junction held 5 bases outside the gene matches.

The chain joins TRBV14 to TRBJ1-6; 10 nucleotides agree with TRBD1. CDR3 length: 15 amino acids. Germline CDR1 is SGHDN and CDR2 is FVKESK. The junction had 4 bases not matched to a gene; V was cut back by 4 bases and J by 7 bases. DNA for the CDR3: TGTGCCAGCAGCCCTAGACAGGGGGCAAATTCACCCCTCCACTTT. Its translation is CASSPRQGANSPLHF. Full variable domain (rest looked up from reference TRBV14 and TRBJ1-6): EAGVTQFPSHSVIEKGQTVTLRCDPISGHDNLYWYRRVMGKEIKFLLHFVKESKQDESGMPNNRFLAERTGGTYSTLKVQPAELEDSGVYFCASSPRQGANSPLHFGNGTRLTVT.

This clone was counted a few times. V gene TRBV30 combines with J gene TRBJ1-1; D is ambiguous. The CDR3 runs to 11 residues. Germline V lookup: CDR1 GTSNPN, CDR2 SVGIG (reference sequence). V was pared by 3 bases and J by 6 bases, with 8 bases between. CDR3 region: CAWRRPAEAFF. As DNA, the CDR3 is TGTGCCTGGAGGAGGCCCGCTGAAGCTTTCTTT.

The chain couples TRBV28 to TRBJ2-3; 9 bases map to TRBD1. Looked up from germline, CDR1 is MDHEN and CDR2 is SYDVKM. Germline trimming cut 5 bases from V and 3 bases from J; bases unmatched to any gene: 6. The CDR3 spans 15 residues. DNA of the CDR3: TGTGCCAGCAGTGAGACAGGGGGTAAGACAGATACGCAGTATTTT. Protein product: CASSETGGKTDTQYF.

The rearrangement links TRBV6-5 to TRBJ1-5, with TRBD1 matching over 7 bases. Unmatched junction bases numbered 14, after V lost 5 bases and J lost 10 bases. The CDR3 consists of 15 residues. Germline V gene sequence: CDR1 MNHEY, CDR2 SVGAGI. As DNA, the CDR3 is TGTGCCAGCAGTCTCAGGGGGTCCTGGGGGGAACCCCAGCATTTT. Encoded protein: CASSLRGSWGEPQHF.

The chain recombines TRBV6-6 with TRBJ2-7, with 12 bases that match TRBD2. The V segment lost 7 bases and the J segment 6 bases; nucleotides outside the gene matches: 7. The CDR3 runs to 14 residues. The germline CDR1 and CDR2 sequences are MNHNY and SVGAGI (reference sequence). The CDR3 here is CASNRLAGVSEQYF. The DNA of the CDR3 is TGTGCCAGCAACAGACTAGCGGGAGTGAGCGAGCAGTACTTC.

This clone was counted once. V usage is TRBV4-2 and J usage is TRBJ2-7; tentatively, D is TRBD2 (6 bases). V was shortened by 1 base and J by 2 bases, with 12 bases between the two germline ends. Germline-derived CDR1 and CDR2 are LGHNA and YNFKEQ. The CDR3 runs 15 residues. The CDR3 loop is CASSQGVERAYEQYF. DNA of the CDR3: TGTGCCAGCAGCCAAGGCGTAGAGCGGGCCTACGAGCAGTACTTC.

The chain recombines TRBV11-3 with TRBJ2-7, with D hard to call. Between the trimmed V and J ends, which lost 3 bases and 7 bases, there was a span of 10 bases. This CDR3 has 12 residues. Germline V gene data show CDR1 as SGHNT and CDR2 as YENEEA. The CDR3 region is CASSFASGEQYF. The CDR3 DNA is TGTGCCAGCAGCTTCGCTAGTGGGGAGCAGTACTTC.

This chain connects TRBV29-1 to TRBJ2-3; no firm D call. The ends were cut back, 1 base at V and 0 bases at J, with 11 bases in the middle. The length of the CDR3 is 15 residues. The germline CDR1 and CDR2 sequences are SQVTM and ANQGSEA. The CDR3 DNA reads as TGCAGCGTTGAAGTCGGGTTACCTAGCACAGATACGCAGTATTTT. It is translated as CSVEVGLPSTDTQYF.

This chain joins TRBV7-2 and TRBJ1-1; D uncertain. This CDR3 is 16 amino acids long. Between the trimmed V and J ends, which lost 5 bases and 0 bases, there was a span of 16 bases. Looked up from germline, CDR1 is SGHTA and CDR2 is FQGNSA. The CDR3 is CASSGLPSQMNTEAFF. DNA of the CDR3: TGTGCCAGCAGCGGACTCCCGAGTCAAATGAACACTGAAGCTTTCTTT.